This is a list of T cell receptor beta chains from one sample in a study of cytomegalovirus exposure and HLA in healthy donors. Sequenced by immunoSEQ multiplex PCR; TCRdb stores in-frame clones only, minus some. The sample shows 95,000 to 130,000 clones, around 81% of them seen only once. Sequenced input: PBMCs. These receptors all stem from a woman between 25 and 40 years old in good health and CMV-seronegative. CDR3s include the opening cysteine and the closing phenylalanine or tryptophan. The order of the fields is D gene, clone size, J gene, V gene, CDR3 protein, CDR3 DNA. A D gene is named only where the DNA matches it firmly. Size values are once, few and many counts, or a class for expanded clones, and some rows have none.

d_gene: TRBD2
abundance: NA
j_gene: TRBJ2-2
v_gene: TRBV19
CDR3aa: CASSIRPGGLAGTGELFF
CDR3nt: TGTGCCAGTAGTATCAGGCCAGGTGGACTAGCGGGAACCGGGGAGCTGTTTTTT

d_gene: TRBD1
abundance: NA
j_gene: TRBJ1-2
v_gene: TRBV27
CDR3aa: CASSPSTGVNYGYTF
CDR3nt: TGTGCCAGCTCCCCAAGTACAGGGGTTAACTATGGCTACACCTTC

d_gene: TRBD1
abundance: NA
j_gene: TRBJ2-2
v_gene: TRBV7-9
CDR3aa: CASSSRDRGNTGELFF
CDR3nt: TGTGCCAGCAGCTCCCGGGACAGGGGGAACACCGGGGAGCTGTTTTTT

d_gene: NA
abundance: once
j_gene: TRBJ2-5
v_gene: TRBV7-2
CDR3aa: CASSLGVSETQYF
CDR3nt: TGTGCCAGCAGCTTGGGAGTTTCAGAGACCCAGTACTTC

d_gene: NA
abundance: NA
j_gene: TRBJ1-1
v_gene: TRBV7-9
CDR3aa: CASSLSYTEAFF
CDR3nt: TGTGCCAGCAGCTTAAGCTACACTGAAGCTTTCTTT

d_gene: TRBD2
abundance: NA
j_gene: TRBJ2-3
v_gene: TRBV5-4
CDR3aa: CASSPGLAEFTDTQYF
CDR3nt: TGTGCCAGCAGCCCGGGACTAGCGGAATTCACAGATACGCAGTATTTT

d_gene: TRBD2
abundance: once
j_gene: TRBJ2-4
v_gene: TRBV4-1
CDR3aa: CASSQESGRPKNIQYF
CDR3nt: TGCGCCAGCAGCCAAGAAAGCGGGAGGCCTAAAAACATTCAGTACTTC

d_gene: TRBD2
abundance: NA
j_gene: TRBJ2-1
v_gene: TRBV28
CDR3aa: CASTQGTSGSFPDNEQFF
CDR3nt: TGTGCCAGCACGCAGGGAACTAGCGGGAGCTTCCCTGACAATGAGCAGTTCTTC

d_gene: TRBD1
abundance: few
j_gene: TRBJ1-1
v_gene: TRBV27
CDR3aa: CASTKLDRGRNTEAFF
CDR3nt: TGTGCCAGCACCAAATTAGACAGGGGGAGGAACACTGAAGCTTTCTTT

d_gene: NA
abundance: NA
j_gene: TRBJ1-2
v_gene: TRBV28
CDR3aa: CASLGGGALYGYTF
CDR3nt: TGTGCCAGCCTGGGCGGGGGGGCGCTCTATGGCTACACCTTC

d_gene: TRBD2
abundance: NA
j_gene: TRBJ2-5
v_gene: TRBV7-2
CDR3aa: CASSTSGREETQYF
CDR3nt: TGTGCCAGCAGTACTAGCGGGCGGGAGGAGACCCAGTACTTC